Listed here is a single T cell receptor (beta chain). This clonotype has ten or more counts. Its recognized antigen is unknown. There are no base qualities to consult, and no much larger clone falls within one base. The library was built by means of multiplex PCR. The instrument was an Illumina HiSeq 4000. TCR beta libraries were built with iRepertoire HTBI primers and Arm-PCR amplification of CDR3 regions. Gel purification was performed on PCR products prior to sequencing. In the original analysis: Gene usage analysis of CDR3 amino acid clonotypes used the 62 TRBV and 11 to 15 TRBJ segments found across samples. Filtered high-quality paired reads were merged into contigs using COPE and FqMerger. Contigs were aligned with BLAST to IMGT TRBV, TRBD and TRBJ reference genes, and CDR3 was defined per IMGT. Highly expanded clones were defined as clonotypes with a frequency above 0.1%. Shannon entropy was used to measure repertoire diversity, and the Gini coefficient was used to measure V-J evenness. A clonotype was considered public if more than one individual shared it. TCRdb trimmed public reads at Q25 via fastp, called clones via MiXCR and kept in-frame beta chains. Records with the same CDR3 protein are collapsed into one entry carrying the most frequent genes and DNA. Clone size and V and J calls follow TCRdb, not the original study. The sample records roughly 560,000 distinct CDR3 sequences, around 12% of which are singletons. 8% to 10% of the sample is taken by the ten largest.

The entry originates in a study of regulatory T cells in long-lasting Graves disease (dated by TCRdb to 2020 to 2023). Broadly, across the study: In the newly diagnosed Graves' disease group, patients had been taking antithyroid drugs for less than 3 months. Patients with persistent Graves' disease were compared with patients with newly diagnosed Graves' disease using TCR sequencing and RNA sequencing of peripheral blood. A total of some 33 samples were covered by TCR sequencing, comprising around 13 persistent and some 20 newly diagnosed Graves' disease patients. The study was conducted in China and was registered as a clinical trial. The paper's findings and limits, for the study overall: Persistent disease showed preferential use of TRBV28, TRBJ1-2 and TRBJ2-5, whereas newly diagnosed disease favored TRBV20-1 and TRBJ2-1. The study examined only peripheral blood because the primary lesion, thyroid tissue, could not be accessed. Sequencing and analysis were limited to the TCR beta chain. The authors noted that the small sample size was a limitation that may lower accuracy. Persistent Graves' disease patients showed lower TCR Shannon entropy and fewer highly expanded clones than newly diagnosed patients, suggesting clonal expansion. Persistent patients shared more public clonotypes among themselves (around 2,700) than newly diagnosed patients did (more than 850).

What this sample's time point label stands for: newly diagnosed GD, antithyroid drugs for less than 3 months. RNA was extracted from PBMCs in TRIzol for both TCR sequencing and RNA sequencing. The diagnosis of Graves' disease followed American Thyroid Association guidelines. Patients for the study were recruited at an endocrinology department in Xi'an, China. From each patient, around 9 milliliters of peripheral blood was collected into an EDTA anticoagulant tube. Ficoll Paque Plus density gradient separation was used to isolate PBMCs, and no further T cell sorting was done. An Agilent 2100 Bioanalyzer and agarose gel were used to check RNA quality, while a NanoDrop 2000 measured RNA concentration. Trimming removed 6 bases from V and 3 bases from J; the gene matches leave 9 bases unexplained. The germline V gene specifies MDHEN as CDR1 and SYDVKM as CDR2. There are 17 amino acids in the CDR3, from cysteine to phenylalanine inclusive. Of the read, only the CDR3 DNA is kept; its 51 bases are in frame from base 1.

The sample was also linked to a second study, of T cells in Graves' hyperthyroidism and ophthalmopathy. The second paper states: A patient counted as having stable Graves' hyperthyroidism if no progression to ophthalmopathy occurred over 18 months of follow-up. Hyperthyroidism patients were aged 18 to 65 years and newly diagnosed, with disease duration of less than 2 months. Patients with uncontrolled infections, other autoimmune diseases, pregnancy or lactation were excluded. Clinical symptoms, serum thyroxine and TRAb, thyroid ultrasound, and orbital computed tomography formed the basis for the diagnoses. For the first round of RT-PCR on the TCR CDR3, the HTBI primer set was used together with the Qiagen OneStep RT-PCR kit. Most expanded thyroid clonotypes (frequency above 0.001) were also detected in blood, suggesting blood repertoires may reflect thyroid immune responses. A model built on a 13 V-J signature distinguished ophthalmopathy from stable hyperthyroidism, reaching roughly 88% sensitivity and around 82% specificity in cross-validation and 80%/75% in testing. In validation, the model predicted progression to ophthalmopathy with approximately 70% sensitivity and 72% to 85% specificity, a median of about six months before onset. A discovery cohort of about a hundred patients, roughly 40 with Graves' ophthalmopathy and 57 with stable Graves' hyperthyroidism, was used to find distinguishing TCR V-J signatures. Prospective prediction of ophthalmopathy was tested in an independent validation cohort consisting of 18 to 20 hyperthyroidism patients and some 17 patients who later progressed to ophthalmopathy. The roughly 99 discovery patients were divided at random into training and test sets in a 7:3 ratio. In six Graves' hyperthyroidism patients, the study also compared T-cell repertoires from thyroid tissue with T-cell repertoires from blood. Following sampling, methimazole starting at 30 mg daily was given to hyperthyroidism patients, and high-dose intravenous methylprednisolone was given to ophthalmopathy patients. A second multiplex PCR round built the libraries, followed by size selection and purification. Sequencing of the libraries was done on an Illumina HiSeq2000 using paired-end 100 bp reads. Raw data were processed with SOAPnuke, discarding reads with adapters, uncalled bases, mean Phred below 15, or no exact constant-primer or identifier match. COPE v1.2.5 was used to merge high-quality paired reads, and clonotypes were defined as unique nucleotide sequences. Clonotypes were aligned to IMGT TRBV, TRBD and TRBJ reference segments using MiTCR v1.1. Analysis was restricted to V-J combinations with a frequency above 0.0001, which covered 99% to 99.2% of repertoires. The TCS score was defined as F50 (clonal expansion) divided by E x V (chaos), with BLOSUM62-based TCRdist calculated between CDR3 peptides within each V-J. Welch's t-statistics and random forest reduced around 510 V-J features to fewer than 15, which were used in a naive Bayes classifier (R e1071). Sample size was not statistically predetermined, and investigators were not blinded to group allocation. The paper reports TCR Vbeta CDR3 sequencing of some 140 peripheral blood samples: over 40 ophthalmopathy, some 80 hyperthyroidism and around 17 progressor patients.

The receptor chain draws on TRBV28 and TRBJ2-7, and TRBD2 aligns with 15 junction nucleotides. Material: peripheral blood mononuclear cells (PBMCs), obtained at new diagnosis, from a patient treated with antithyroid drugs. The TCR sequence derives from a woman aged 25 to 45 with Graves disease. Donor details come from another sample of the same person, matched by shared clones. The DNA reads as follows: TGTGCCAGCAGCTCCCCAGGGACTAGCGGGAGGAGCTACGAGCAGTACTTC. This yields the protein CASSSPGTSGRSYEQYF.